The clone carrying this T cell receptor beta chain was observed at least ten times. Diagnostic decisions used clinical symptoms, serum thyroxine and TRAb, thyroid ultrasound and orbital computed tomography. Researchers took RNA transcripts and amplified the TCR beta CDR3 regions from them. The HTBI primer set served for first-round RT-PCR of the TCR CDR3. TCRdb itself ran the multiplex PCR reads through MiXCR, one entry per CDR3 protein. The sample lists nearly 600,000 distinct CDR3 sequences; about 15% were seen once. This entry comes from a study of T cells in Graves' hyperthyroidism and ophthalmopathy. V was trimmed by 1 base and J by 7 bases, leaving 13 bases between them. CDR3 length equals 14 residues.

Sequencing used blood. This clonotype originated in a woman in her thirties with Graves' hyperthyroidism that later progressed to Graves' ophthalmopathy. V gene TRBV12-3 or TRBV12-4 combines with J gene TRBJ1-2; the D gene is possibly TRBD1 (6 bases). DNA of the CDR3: TGTGCCAGCAGTTTAGACAGGGCCTGGGGTGGCTACACCTTC. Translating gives CASSLDRAWGGYTF.